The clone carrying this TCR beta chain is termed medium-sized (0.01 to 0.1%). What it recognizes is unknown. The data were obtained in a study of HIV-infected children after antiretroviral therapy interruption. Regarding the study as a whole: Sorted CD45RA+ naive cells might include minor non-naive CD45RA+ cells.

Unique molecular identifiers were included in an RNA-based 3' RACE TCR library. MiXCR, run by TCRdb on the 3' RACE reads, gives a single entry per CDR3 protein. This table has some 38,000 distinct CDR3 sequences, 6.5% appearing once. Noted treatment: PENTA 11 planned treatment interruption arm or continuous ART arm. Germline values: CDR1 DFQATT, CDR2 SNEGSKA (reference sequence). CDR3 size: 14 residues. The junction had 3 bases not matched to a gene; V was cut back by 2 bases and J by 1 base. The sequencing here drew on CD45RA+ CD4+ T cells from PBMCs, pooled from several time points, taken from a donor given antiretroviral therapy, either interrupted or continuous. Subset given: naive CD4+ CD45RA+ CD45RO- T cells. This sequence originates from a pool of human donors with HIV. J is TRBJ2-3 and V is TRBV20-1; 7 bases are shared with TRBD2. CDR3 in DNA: TGCAGTGCTAGAACGGGGGGAGGCACAGATACGCAGTATTTT. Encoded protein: CSARTGGGTDTQYF.